This T cell receptor beta chain was obtained from a study of shared T cell receptors in the human thymus. This clone was observed a single time. The method was immunoSEQ multiplex PCR; TCRdb's version includes in-frame clones alone and lacks a portion of them. The sample lists 700,000 to 750,000 clones, approximately 83% occurring once. The CDR3 is 15 residues long. In germline, CDR1 is MNHEY, CDR2 SVGAGI. V was cut by 5 bases and J by 5 bases, with 16 bases left in between. These same data were also listed under a study on human thymus T cells. That study adds: Thymus tissue was removed during corrective cardiac surgery.

Specimen: thymocytes. This chain uses TRBV6-5 with TRBJ2-1; D call uncertain. The sequence derives from a girl in the first two years of life with a congenital heart defect. The CDR3 loop is CASSNTCYFDNEQFF. The CDR3 DNA reads TGTGCCAGCAGTAATACTTGTTATTTCGACAATGAGCAGTTCTTC.